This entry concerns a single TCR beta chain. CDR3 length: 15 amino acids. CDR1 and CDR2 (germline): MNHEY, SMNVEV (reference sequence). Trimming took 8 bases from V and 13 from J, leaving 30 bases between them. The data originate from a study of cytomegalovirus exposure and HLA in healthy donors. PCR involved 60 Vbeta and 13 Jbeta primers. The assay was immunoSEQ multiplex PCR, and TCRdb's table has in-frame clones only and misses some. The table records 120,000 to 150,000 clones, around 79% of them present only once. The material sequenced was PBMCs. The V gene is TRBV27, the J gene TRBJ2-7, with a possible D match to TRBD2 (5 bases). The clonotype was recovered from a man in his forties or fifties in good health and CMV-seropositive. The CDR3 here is CASSRTFSPLISPYF. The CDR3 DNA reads TGTGCCAGCTCTCGGACTTTTTCCCCACTCATCTCGCCCTACTTC.